One and the same sample provided the 26 T cell receptor beta chains below, sequenced in a study of blood T cell repertoires in COVID-19. Clones were read by immunoSEQ multiplex PCR, and TCRdb kept only the in-frame ones, dropping some. Among fewer than 130,000 clones listed, 82% were seen once. The sample taken for sequencing was peripheral blood. These receptors were collected from an older woman with acute or convalescent COVID-19.

The chain links TRBV7-2 to TRBJ1-1; TRBD1 is a possible D gene (6 bases). This CDR3 is built from 14 residues. The V gene lost 5 bases and the J gene lost 0 bases, with 10 bases spanning the gap. In germline, CDR1 is SGHTA, CDR2 FQGNSA. The CDR3 loop reads CASSRTALNTEAFF. The CDR3 region has the DNA TGTGCCAGCAGCCGGACAGCCCTGAACACTGAAGCTTTCTTT.

This rearrangement joins TRBV7-2 to TRBJ2-5; 9 bases line up with TRBD2. This CDR3 contains 14 residues. The V gene's germline CDR1 is SGHTA and CDR2 FQGNSA. Trimming took 5 bases from V and 0 from J; bases not matched to a gene: 1. Written as DNA, the CDR3 is TGTGCCAGCAGCGCGGGGGGGTACCAAGAGACCCAGTACTTC. It specifies CASSAGGYQETQYF.

V gene TRBV7-2 combines with J gene TRBJ2-7; 8 bases map to TRBD2. This CDR3 has 15 amino acids. V lost 5 bases and J lost 4; bases outside the gene matches: 10. Germline V CDR1 and CDR2: SGHTA, FQGNSA. This CDR3 is CASSPRGGRGYEQYF. The CDR3 region has the DNA TGTGCCAGCAGCCCACGGGGGGGCCGGGGTTACGAGCAGTACTTC.

V usage is TRBV5-6 and J usage is TRBJ1-3, with D maybe TRBD1 (5 bases). V shed 2 bases and J shed 1 base, with 10 bases lying between them. The germline V gene encodes CDR1 SGHDT and CDR2 YYEEEE. The CDR3 loop spans 15 amino acids. The CDR3 spells CASSFGGTSGNTIYF. The CDR3 coding sequence is TGTGCCAGCAGCTTCGGGGGGACTTCTGGAAACACCATATATTTT.

The chain's CDR3 is CASSVGQGRGQYF. The CDR3 nucleotides read TGTGCCAGCAGCGTAGGACAGGGCCGAGGCCAGTACTTC. The chain recombines TRBV11-2 with TRBJ2-5, with 8 bases lining up with TRBD1. The V and J ends lost 5 bases and 10 bases, in that order; junction bases with no gene match: 9. CDR3 length: 13 residues. Germline V gene data show CDR1 as SGHAT and CDR2 as FQNNGV.

This clone was found once. The CDR3 spells CASSLRTVTEAFF. CDR3 in DNA: TGCGCCAGCAGCCTCCGGACAGTCACTGAAGCTTTCTTT. V gene TRBV5-1 combines with J gene TRBJ1-1; maybe TRBD1 (6 bases). This CDR3 spans 13 amino acids. Germline V CDR1 and CDR2: SGHRS, YFSETQ. The V end lost 4 bases, the J end lost 4 bases, and 11 bases lay between the germline ends.

Only one count was recorded for this clone. This chain joins TRBV2 and TRBJ1-2, with D possibly TRBD1 on 6 matching bases. This CDR3 region has 13 residues. V gave up 8 bases and J gave up 7 bases, with 17 bases separating them. Germline CDR1 and CDR2: SNHLY and FYNNEI. The CDR3, as DNA: TGTGCCAGCGGGTTTACAGGGCATAGTGGCTACACCTTC. Encoded protein: CASGFTGHSGYTF.

The CDR3 region is CSVALGDYGYTF. In nucleotides, the CDR3 is TGCAGCGTCGCGTTGGGAGACTATGGCTACACCTTC. The rearrangement uses TRBV29-1 and TRBJ1-2; D ambiguous. Trimming took 6 bases from V and 3 from J, leaving 11 bases between them. The CDR3 runs 12 residues. Per the germline V gene, CDR1 is SQVTM and CDR2 is ANQGSEA.

This chain links TRBV3-1 (or the pseudogene TRBV3-2) with TRBJ1-2, with a tentative D call TRBD1 (5 bases). V shed 1 base and J shed 5 bases, with 14 bases lying between them. CDR1 and CDR2 (germline): LGHDT, YNNKEL (reference sequence). This CDR3 comprises 15 residues. The CDR3 DNA follows: TGTGCCAGCAGCCAAGTACAAACAGGATCGTATGGCTACACCTTC. This encodes CASSQVQTGSYGYTF.

This clone was found once. The chain joins TRBV30 to TRBJ2-7; D uncertain. V was cut by 3 bases and J by 6 bases, with 15 bases left in between. There are 13 residues in the CDR3. CDR1 and CDR2 from the germline V gene are GTSNPN and SVGIG (reference sequence). The CDR3 loop reads CAWRFQAFGEQYF. Here the CDR3 DNA reads TGTGCCTGGAGGTTCCAGGCGTTCGGCGAGCAGTACTTC.

J is TRBJ2-1 and V is TRBV3-1 (or the pseudogene TRBV3-2); 13 bases match TRBD2. Germline V gene lookup returns CDR1 LGHDT and CDR2 YNNKEL (reference sequence). The CDR3 sequence is 15 residues long. After removal of 5 bases from V and 8 bases from J, the junction contained 6 bases not matched to a gene. Here the CDR3 reads CASSLGLAGRDEQFF. For the CDR3, the DNA is TGTGCCAGCAGCTTGGGACTAGCGGGGCGGGATGAGCAGTTCTTC.

The rearrangement links TRBV7-2 to TRBJ1-1; maybe TRBD1 (6 bases). CDR1 and CDR2 from the germline V gene are SGHTA and FQGNSA. V dropped 1 base and J dropped 4 bases, with 7 bases sitting between them. The CDR3 is 13 amino acids. In DNA form, the CDR3 reads TGTGCCAGCAGCTTAGAACAGGGCACTGAAGCTTTCTTT. Protein: CASSLEQGTEAFF. The full variable domain, rest sourced from reference TRBV7-2 and TRBJ1-1, is GAGVSQSPSNKVTEKGKDVELRCDPISGHTALYWYRQSLGQGLEFLIYFQGNSAPDKSGLPSDRFSAERTGGSVSTLTIQRTQQEDSAVYLCASSLEQGTEAFFGQGTRLTVV.

The chain is built from TRBV12-5 and TRBJ2-5; 11 bases align to TRBD2. The junction had 3 bases not matched to a gene; V was cut back by 5 bases and J by 1 base. The germline gives CDR1 LGHNT, CDR2 FRNRAP. CDR3 length: 15 residues. The CDR3 nucleotides are TGTGCTAGTGGTCTGACTAGCGGGACCCAAGAGACCCAGTACTTC. Translated: CASGLTSGTQETQYF.

This chain uses TRBV4-1 with TRBJ2-1; 7 positions agree with TRBD1. Germline V CDR1 and CDR2: MGHRA, YSYEKL. Trimming at V came to 1 base and at J to 1 base, leaving 10 bases not matched to a gene. The CDR3 length is 18 residues. In DNA, the CDR3 is TGCGCCAGCAGCCAAGCCCGGGACAGCTCTTTTTCCTACAATGAGCAGTTCTTC. This gives the protein CASSQARDSSFSYNEQFF.

V and J are TRBV5-6 and TRBJ2-5; 7 bases map to TRBD1. V shed 4 bases, J shed 3 bases, and the junction held 12 bases outside the gene matches. CDR3 length equals 16 residues. The germline V gene has CDR1 SGHDT and CDR2 YYEEEE. The CDR3 is CASSPTGQLIKETQYF. The CDR3 DNA follows: TGTGCCAGCAGCCCGACGGGACAGCTAATTAAAGAGACCCAGTACTTC.

The V call is TRBV19, the J call TRBJ1-5; D gene ambiguous. Looked up from germline, CDR1 is LNHDA and CDR2 is SQIVND (reference sequence). V lost 3 bases and J 2 bases, leaving 14 bases between the germline ends. This CDR3 has 16 residues. CDR3 region: CASSILGSRGNQPQHF. CDR3 nucleotide sequence: TGTGCCAGTAGTATCCTCGGCTCCCGGGGCAATCAGCCCCAGCATTTT.

The rearrangement uses TRBV3-1 (or the pseudogene TRBV3-2) and TRBJ1-1; D perhaps matches TRBD1 (5 bases). Germline CDR1 and CDR2: LGHDT and YNNKEL (reference sequence). V shed 1 base and J shed 4 bases, with 13 bases lying between them. This CDR3 is 15 amino acids long. This CDR3 reads CASSQARGTRTEAFF. The CDR3, as DNA: TGTGCCAGCAGCCAAGCTCGGGGGACTCGCACTGAAGCTTTCTTT.

This chain joins TRBV4-3 and TRBJ2-2; D is undetermined. Germline-derived CDR1 and CDR2 are LGHNA and YSLEER. V gave up 0 bases and J gave up 8 bases, with 10 bases separating them. The CDR3 consists of 14 residues. The CDR3 DNA reads TGCGCCAGCAGCCAAGATCGTACTGCGGGGGAGCTGTTTTTT. Translating gives CASSQDRTAGELFF.

This clone has a handful of counts. The genes are TRBV10-3 and TRBJ1-1, with 9 positions matching TRBD1. Trimming at V came to 11 bases and at J to 1 base, leaving 8 bases not matched to a gene. The CDR3 sequence is 14 residues long. Germline V gene data show CDR1 as ENHRY and CDR2 as SYGVKD. This chain's CDR3 is CASTGGRGNTEAFF. CDR3 sequence (DNA): TGTGCCTCAACAGGGGGCAGGGGGAACACTGAAGCTTTCTTT.

The genes are TRBV25-1 and TRBJ1-6, with TRBD1 as a possible D gene (6 bases). The germline gives CDR1 MGHDK, CDR2 SYGVNS. Trimming removed 1 base at V and 7 bases at J, with 17 bases between. This CDR3 comprises 17 residues. CDR3 in amino acids: CASSESFRGARNSPLHF. CDR3 sequence (DNA): TGTGCCAGCAGTGAATCGTTTCGGGGGGCCAGGAATTCACCCCTCCACTTT.

This rearrangement joins TRBV5-1 to TRBJ2-5; maybe TRBD1 (5 bases). Germline assignment: CDR1 SGHRS and CDR2 YFSETQ. This CDR3 has 15 amino acids. Trimming left V 0 bases short and J 2 bases short, with 11 bases between. CDR3 sequence (DNA): TGCGCCAGCAGCTTGGCTCCAGGGCGTCAAGAGACCCAGTACTTC. This codes for CASSLAPGRQETQYF.

V is TRBV6-5 and J is TRBJ1-6; TRBD1 matches 7 bases. CDR3 length equals 13 residues. Germline V lookup: CDR1 MNHEY, CDR2 SVGAGI. Trimming at V came to 7 bases and at J to 7 bases, leaving 4 bases not matched to a gene. In nucleotides, the CDR3 is TGTGCCAGCACGGGGACAGCCAATTCACCCCTCCACTTT. Translating gives CASTGTANSPLHF.

Comments on this clone: Germline and junction disagree at one end, which may indicate a read error. The chain carries TRBV19 and TRBJ2-3; 10 bases are shared with TRBD2. This CDR3 is built from 17 residues. The germline CDR1 and CDR2 sequences are LNHDA and SQIVND (reference sequence). The chain's CDR3 is CASSTGSGGVVTDTQYF. CDR3 nucleotides: TGTGCCAGCAGTACGGGGAGCGGGGGGGTTGTAACAGATACGCAGTATTTT.

The chain carries TRBV4-3 and TRBJ2-7; perhaps TRBD2 as D (6 bases). Germline loops: CDR1 LGHNA, CDR2 YSLEER. With 3 bases removed from V and 2 bases from J, the gap between germline ends came to 11 bases. The CDR3 contains 14 residues. The CDR3 DNA reads as TGCGCCAGCAGCCACCAACTAGCACCCTACGAGCAGTACTTC. This codes for CASSHQLAPYEQYF.

This chain uses TRBV21-1 with TRBJ1-6; TRBD1 is the table's D call and was not checked against the DNA. TRBV21-1 is tagged as a pseudogene. The CDR3 extends over 16 amino acids. CDR3 nucleotide sequence: TGTGCCAGCAGCTCAACAGGGGATACCTATAATTCACCCCTCCACTTT. It encodes CASSSTGDTYNSPLHF.

This clone has more than one count but fewer than ten. In DNA form, the CDR3 reads TGTGCCAGCTCACCACGCGGTTATAGCAATCAGCCCCAGCATTTT. Its protein is CASSPRGYSNQPQHF. This chain links TRBV18 with TRBJ1-5; D gene uncertain. V lost 1 base, J lost 0 bases, and 7 bases lay in between. Germline CDR1 is KGHSH and CDR2 is LQKENI. This CDR3 is built from 15 residues.